This entry lists 27 T cell receptor beta chains sequenced from one sample in a study of vaccination effects on CD4 cells after COVID-19. Repertoires were generated with immunoSEQ multiplex PCR, while TCRdb's copy carries only in-frame clones and drops some. The table includes approximately 74,000 clones, roughly 74% detected once. For these receptors, no antigen is known. Before sequencing, viral peptide pools were used by the ViraFEST assay to expand antigen-specific CD4+ T cells. Once cultured for roughly ten days, the cells underwent separation to obtain CD4+ T cells. Vaccine recipients, nucleocapsid antibody negative, had no prior SARS-CoV-2 infection. This sample comprised CD4+ T cells from PBMCs cultured with HCoV-NL63 spike peptides, obtained before COVID-19 vaccination. These receptors were obtained from a human donor who received a COVID-19 vaccine.

The chain combines TRBV5-1 with TRBJ1-4; D is unresolved. V gave up 4 bases and J gave up 2 bases, with 9 bases separating them. Per germline, CDR1 SGHRS and CDR2 YFSETQ. The CDR3 has 14 residues. The DNA for the CDR3 is TGCGCCAGCAGCCCGACCGCCACTAATGAAAAACTGTTTTTT. It encodes CASSPTATNEKLFF. The variable domain in full, with the rest retrieved from reference TRBV5-1 and TRBJ1-4, is KAGVTQTPRYLIKTRGQQVTLSCSPISGHRSVSWYQQTPGQGLQFLFEYFSETQRNKGNFPGRFSGRQFSNSRSEMNVSTLELGDSALYLCASSPTATNEKLFFGSGTQLSVL.

The chain carries TRBV27 and TRBJ2-7; TRBD1 agrees at 8 bases. The CDR3 loop spans 14 amino acids. J was trimmed by 3 bases and V by 6 bases; bases with no gene match: 7. Germline lookup yields CDR1 MNHEY and CDR2 SMNVEV (reference sequence). The CDR3 DNA reads TGTGCCAGCAGGAGGACAGGGAAAAACTACGAGCAGTACGTC. This sequence encodes CASRRTGKNYEQYV.

The chain links TRBV3-1 (or the pseudogene TRBV3-2) to TRBJ1-5; D ambiguous. The germline V gene has CDR1 LGHDT and CDR2 YNNKEL (reference sequence). The CDR3 covers 15 residues. Trimming removed 1 base from V and 2 bases from J, with 9 bases in between. CDR3 loop: CASSQGPSGNQPQHF. As DNA, the CDR3 is TGTGCCAGCAGCCAAGGACCCTCGGGCAATCAGCCCCAGCATTTT.

The chain carries TRBV12-5 and TRBJ1-1; D might be TRBD1 (6 bases). The CDR3 spans 16 residues. Trimming cost V 0 bases and J 4 bases, with 15 bases left between them. Germline CDR1 LGHNT, CDR2 FRNRAP. The CDR3 DNA reads as TGTGCTAGTGGTTTGGTACTGGGGGGCGCAGGCACTGAAGCTTTCTTT. Protein product: CASGLVLGGAGTEAFF.

The CDR3 nucleotides are TGCGCCAGCAGCTCTGTGAGCACGAACACCGGGGAGCTGTTTTTT. Translating gives CASSSVSTNTGELFF. The rearrangement links TRBV5-1 to TRBJ2-2; D is ambiguous. The CDR3 is 15 amino acids. Looked up from germline, CDR1 is SGHRS and CDR2 is YFSETQ. The ends were cut back, 3 bases at V and 0 bases at J, with 9 bases in the middle.

The CDR3 DNA reads TGTGCCAGTACCAGGGAGAGCTCCTACAATGAGCAGTTCTTC. It codes for CASTRESSYNEQFF. The rearrangement uses TRBV19 and TRBJ2-1; TRBD1 or TRBD2 may be the D gene (5 bases each). The germline gives CDR1 LNHDA, CDR2 SQIVND (reference sequence). The CDR3 spans 14 residues. V shed 7 bases and J shed 0 bases, with 10 bases lying between them.

The chain recombines TRBV24-1 with TRBJ1-5; D uncertain. The CDR3 length is 15 residues. With 7 bases removed from V and 7 bases from J, the gap between germline ends came to 19 bases. The germline CDR1 and CDR2 sequences are KGHDR and SFDVKD. The chain's CDR3 is CATSASGGYGQPQHF. Here the CDR3 DNA reads TGTGCCACCAGCGCATCCGGAGGGTATGGCCAGCCCCAGCATTTT.

The chain carries TRBV9 and TRBJ2-5; D not resolved. Germline V gene sequence: CDR1 SGDLS, CDR2 YYNGEE. Deletions cut 4 bases from V and 1 base from J, with 14 bases between. CDR3 length: 15 residues. CDR3 loop: CASSRDLGSQETQYF. In DNA, the CDR3 is TGTGCCAGCAGCCGAGATCTAGGAAGCCAAGAGACCCAGTACTTC.

The chain joins TRBV2 to TRBJ1-6; no clear D gene. Germline loops: CDR1 SNHLY, CDR2 FYNNEI. CDR3 size: 14 residues. The germline V and J ends were trimmed by 3 bases and 10 bases, with 13 bases remaining between them. The CDR3 protein is CASSDRTYGSPLHF. CDR3 coding DNA: TGTGCCAGCAGTGATAGGACCTACGGGTCACCCCTCCACTTT.

The rearrangement joins TRBV18 to TRBJ1-2; 7 bases match TRBD1. This CDR3 is built from 15 residues. From germline, CDR1 is KGHSH and CDR2 LQKENI. Trimming at V came to 0 bases and at J to 5 bases, leaving 6 bases not matched to a gene. The CDR3 spells CASSPPTGRRYGYTF. CDR3 in DNA: TGTGCCAGCTCACCACCGACAGGGAGGAGGTATGGCTACACCTTC.

The CDR3, as DNA: TGTGCCAGCAGTTACTCCGACAGGACGACTTTCTTT. Translated, it gives CASSYSDRTTFF. The genes are TRBV6-5 and TRBJ1-1, with D possibly matching TRBD1 (6 bases). This CDR3 contains 12 residues. Trimming cost V 0 bases and J 12 bases, with 11 bases left between them. The germline V gene has CDR1 MNHEY and CDR2 SVGAGI.

The chain is built from TRBV29-1 and TRBJ2-3; the match to TRBD2 covers 9 bases. Trimming at V came to 5 bases and at J to 2 bases, leaving 5 bases not matched to a gene. Germline CDR1 is SQVTM and CDR2 is ANQGSEA. This CDR3 is built from 14 residues. This chain's CDR3 is CSVIPGLATDTQYF. The CDR3, as DNA: TGCAGCGTTATACCGGGACTAGCCACAGATACGCAGTATTTT.

This clone occurred a few times. The genes are TRBV2 and TRBJ1-6, with TRBD1 matching 7 bases. V lost 7 bases, J lost 18 bases, and 18 bases stayed unmatched. Germline values: CDR1 SNHLY, CDR2 FYNNEI. The CDR3 extends over 14 amino acids. The CDR3 nucleotides are TGTGCCAGCACCAAGGAGGTACAGGGGCCGCTTTACCACTTT. It codes for CASTKEVQGPLYHF.

Only a few counts were recorded for this clone. The chain joins TRBV29-1 to TRBJ2-7; the D gene is possibly TRBD2 (7 bases). Germline CDR1 is SQVTM and CDR2 is ANQGSEA. Deletions cut 7 bases from V and 2 bases from J, with 12 bases between. The CDR3 extends over 12 amino acids. CDR3 nucleotide sequence: TGCAGCGGGGGGGGGCAGCCCTACGAGCAGTACGTC. Translated: CSGGGQPYEQYV.

The CDR3 reads CASSSPRQGRNEKLFF. Here the CDR3 DNA reads TGTGCCAGCAGTTCACCCCGTCAGGGGCGCAATGAAAAACTGTTTTTT. The V and J genes are TRBV27 and TRBJ1-4, with D perhaps matching TRBD1 (6 bases). CDR1 is MNHEY, CDR2 SMNVEV, per germline (reference sequence). This CDR3 contains 16 residues. Trimming removed 4 bases from V and 5 bases from J, with 17 bases in between.

V gene TRBV2 combines with J gene TRBJ1-4; 9 nucleotides align to TRBD1. This CDR3 is 15 amino acids long. The germline gives CDR1 SNHLY, CDR2 FYNNEI. V was pared by 7 bases and J by 8 bases, with 11 bases of the junction left unmatched. The CDR3 DNA sequence: TGTGCCAGCAATTCAATGGGACAGGGTGGCGAAAAACTGTTTTTT. Amino acids: CASNSMGQGGEKLFF.

This chain uses TRBV4-1 with TRBJ1-4, with D perhaps TRBD1 (5 bases). Trimming stripped 0 bases from V and 12 bases from J, with 20 bases between. The CDR3 is made up of 16 amino acids. Germline CDR1 MGHRA, CDR2 YSYEKL. The CDR3 protein is CASSQDLSRARGELFF. Written as DNA, the CDR3 is TGCGCCAGCAGCCAAGATCTTTCAAGGGCAAGAGGGGAACTGTTTTTT.

The chain links TRBV19 to TRBJ2-3; D is unclear. V lost 6 bases, J lost 0 bases, and 13 bases lay in between. Germline V CDR1 and CDR2: LNHDA, SQIVND (reference sequence). The CDR3 has 15 residues. The CDR3 reads CASSLRALSTDTQYF. As DNA, the CDR3 is TGTGCCAGTAGCCTCCGAGCCCTTAGCACAGATACGCAGTATTTT. The full variable domain, in which reference TRBV19 and TRBJ2-3 provide the parts outside the CDR3, is DGGITQSPKYLFRKEGQNVTLSCEQNLNHDAMYWYRQDPGQGLRLIYYSQIVNDFQKGDIAEGYSVSREKKESFPLTVTSAQKNPTAFYLCASSLRALSTDTQYFGPGTRLTVL.

This sequence joins TRBV7-9 and TRBJ2-7; 7 nucleotides match TRBD1. V dropped 2 bases and J dropped 5; count of bases not matched to a gene: 0. Germline lookup yields CDR1 SEHNR and CDR2 FQNEAQ (reference sequence). The CDR3 extends over 12 amino acids. The CDR3 here is CASSLTGDEQYV. The CDR3 nucleotides read TGTGCCAGCAGCTTAACAGGGGACGAGCAGTACGTC.

V gene TRBV30 combines with J gene TRBJ1-6, with D unresolved. V was cut by 2 bases and J by 10 bases, with 12 bases left in between. CDR1 GTSNPN and CDR2 SVGIG come from the germline V gene (reference sequence). CDR3 length: 13 residues. The CDR3 is CAWSSWQRSPLHF. The CDR3 DNA sequence: TGTGCCTGGAGTTCATGGCAGAGGTCACCCCTCCACTTT.

V is TRBV19 and J is TRBJ2-3; D ambiguous. The germline CDR1 and CDR2 sequences are LNHDA and SQIVND (reference sequence). The CDR3 is 15 amino acids. With 3 bases removed from V and 1 base from J, the gap between germline ends came to 11 bases. The CDR3 region has the DNA TGTGCCAGTAGTATGCCCAGGTGGGGCACAGATACGCAGTATTTT. Translation gives CASSMPRWGTDTQYF. Variable domain in full (rest from reference TRBV19 and TRBJ2-3): DGGITQSPKYLFRKEGQNVTLSCEQNLNHDAMYWYRQDPGQGLRLIYYSQIVNDFQKGDIAEGYSVSREKKESFPLTVTSAQKNPTAFYLCASSMPRWGTDTQYFGPGTRLTVL.

The rearrangement joins TRBV29-1 to TRBJ1-4, with unresolved D. This CDR3 comprises 12 residues. V lost 6 bases to trimming and J lost 2 bases, with 7 bases between them. Germline CDR1 reads SQVTM; CDR2 reads ANQGSEA. CDR3: CSVRRTNEKLFF. DNA for the CDR3: TGCAGCGTGAGACGGACTAATGAAAAACTGTTTTTT. Together with reference TRBV29-1 and TRBJ1-4, the CDR3 gives the full variable domain: SAVISQKPSRDICQRGTSLTIQCQVDSQVTMMFWYRQQPGQSLTLIATANQGSEATYESGFVIDKFPISRPNLTFSTLTVSNMSPEDSSIYLCSVRRTNEKLFFGSGTQLSVL.

The rearrangement joins TRBV25-1 to TRBJ1-2; D possibly corresponds to TRBD1 (5 bases). Germline V gene sequence: CDR1 MGHDK, CDR2 SYGVNS. This CDR3 comprises 14 residues. Trimming pared 6 bases from V and 9 bases from J, leaving 20 bases between. The CDR3 loop reads CASSHTGGSDRYTF. CDR3 bases: TGTGCCAGCAGCCATACCGGGGGATCCGATCGCTACACCTTC.

The rearrangement joins TRBV6-5 to TRBJ2-7; 11 positions agree with TRBD2. The CDR3 is made up of 14 amino acids. The trim removed 8 bases at V and 0 bases at J, leaving 3 bases unmatched. Germline CDR1 MNHEY, CDR2 SVGAGI. The CDR3 loop reads CASRLAGNSYEQYV. As DNA, the CDR3 is TGTGCCAGCCGACTAGCGGGGAACTCCTACGAGCAGTACGTC.

The V gene is TRBV19, the J gene TRBJ2-2; 8 nucleotides match TRBD2. Germline loops: CDR1 LNHDA, CDR2 SQIVND (reference sequence). The junction had 6 bases not matched to a gene; V was cut back by 3 bases and J by 3 bases. This CDR3 spans 16 amino acids. As DNA, the CDR3 is TGTGCCAGTAGTATTGGCGGGGGGACCTACACCGGGGAGCTGTTTTTT. Its translation: CASSIGGGTYTGELFF.

This clone was recorded once. This CDR3 is CASSFSSGNTDTQYF. DNA for the CDR3: TGTGCCAGCAGCTTCTCTTCAGGAAACACAGATACGCAGTATTTT. The chain is built from TRBV5-4 and TRBJ2-3, with unresolved D. This CDR3 has 15 amino acids. Germline CDR1 and CDR2: SGHNT and YYREEE (reference sequence). V shed 2 bases and J shed 2 bases, with 12 bases lying between them.

The V gene is TRBV28, the J gene TRBJ1-2; D gene unclear. There are 13 residues in the CDR3. V lost 6 bases to trimming and J lost 8 bases, with 16 bases between them. Germline-derived CDR1 and CDR2 are MDHEN and SYDVKM. CDR3: CASSAASRGGYTF. The DNA for the CDR3 is TGTGCCAGCAGCGCCGCAAGCCGGGGAGGCTACACCTTC.